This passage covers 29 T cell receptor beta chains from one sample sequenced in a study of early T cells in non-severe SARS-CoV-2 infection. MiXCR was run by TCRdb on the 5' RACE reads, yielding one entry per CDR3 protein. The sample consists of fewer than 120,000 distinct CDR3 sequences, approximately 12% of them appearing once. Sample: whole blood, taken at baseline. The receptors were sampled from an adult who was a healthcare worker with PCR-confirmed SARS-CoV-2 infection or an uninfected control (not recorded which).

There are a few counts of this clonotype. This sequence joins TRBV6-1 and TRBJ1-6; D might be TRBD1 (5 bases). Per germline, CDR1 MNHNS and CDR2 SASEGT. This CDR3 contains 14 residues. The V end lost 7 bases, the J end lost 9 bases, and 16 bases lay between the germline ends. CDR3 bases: TGTGCCAGCATCCCGGGGGGTGTCAGTTCACCCCTCCACTTT. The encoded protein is CASIPGGVSSPLHF.

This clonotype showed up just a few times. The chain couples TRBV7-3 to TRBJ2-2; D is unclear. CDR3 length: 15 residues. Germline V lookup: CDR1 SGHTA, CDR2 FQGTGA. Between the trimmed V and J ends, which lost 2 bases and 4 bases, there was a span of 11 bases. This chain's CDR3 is CASSLEWGTTGELFF. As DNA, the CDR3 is TGTGCCAGCAGCTTAGAATGGGGTACCACCGGGGAGCTGTTTTTT.

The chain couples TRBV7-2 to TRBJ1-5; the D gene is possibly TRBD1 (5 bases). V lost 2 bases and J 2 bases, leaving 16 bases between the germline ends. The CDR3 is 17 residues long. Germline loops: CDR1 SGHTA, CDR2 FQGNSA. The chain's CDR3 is CASSLFPQGEGNQPQHF. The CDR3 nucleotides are TGTGCCAGCAGCTTATTCCCCCAGGGTGAGGGCAATCAGCCCCAGCATTTT.

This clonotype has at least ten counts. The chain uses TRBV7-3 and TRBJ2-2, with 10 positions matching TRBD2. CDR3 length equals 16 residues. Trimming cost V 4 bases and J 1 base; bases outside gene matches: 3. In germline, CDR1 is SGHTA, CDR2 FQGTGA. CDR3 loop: CASSSWTSGNTGELFF. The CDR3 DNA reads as TGTGCCAGCAGCTCCTGGACTAGCGGGAACACCGGGGAGCTGTTTTTT.

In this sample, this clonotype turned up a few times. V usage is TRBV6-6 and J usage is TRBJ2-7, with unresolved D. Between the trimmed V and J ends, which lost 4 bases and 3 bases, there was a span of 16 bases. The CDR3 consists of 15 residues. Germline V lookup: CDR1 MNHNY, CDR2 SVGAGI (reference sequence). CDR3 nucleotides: TGTGCCAGCAGTTCCAATTCCCGGGCCTACTACGAGCAGTACTTC. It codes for CASSSNSRAYYEQYF.

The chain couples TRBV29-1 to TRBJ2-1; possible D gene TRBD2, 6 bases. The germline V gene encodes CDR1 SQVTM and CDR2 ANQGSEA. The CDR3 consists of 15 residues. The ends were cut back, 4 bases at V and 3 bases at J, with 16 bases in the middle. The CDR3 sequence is CSVVGGLGVYNEQFF. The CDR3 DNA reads TGCAGCGTTGTGGGGGGATTGGGAGTCTACAATGAGCAGTTCTTC.

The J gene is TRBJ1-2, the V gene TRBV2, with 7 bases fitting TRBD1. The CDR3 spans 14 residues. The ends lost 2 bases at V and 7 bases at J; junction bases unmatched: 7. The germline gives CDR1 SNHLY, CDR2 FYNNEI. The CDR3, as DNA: TGTGCCAGCAGTGAAAGGGGGCAGAGGAGTGGCTACACCTTC. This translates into CASSERGQRSGYTF.

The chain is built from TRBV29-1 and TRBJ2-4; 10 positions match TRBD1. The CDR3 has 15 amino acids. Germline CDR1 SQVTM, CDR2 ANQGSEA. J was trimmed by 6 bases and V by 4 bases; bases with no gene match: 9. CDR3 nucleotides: TGCAGCGTTGCTCTGGGACAGGGGTACCCAAACATTCAGTACTTC. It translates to CSVALGQGYPNIQYF.

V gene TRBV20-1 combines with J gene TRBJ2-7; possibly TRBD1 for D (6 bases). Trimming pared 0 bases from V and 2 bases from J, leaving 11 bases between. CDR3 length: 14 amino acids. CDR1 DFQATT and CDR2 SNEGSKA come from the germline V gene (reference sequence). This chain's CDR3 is CSARDRTATYEQYF. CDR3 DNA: TGCAGTGCTAGAGATCGGACAGCAACCTACGAGCAGTACTTC.

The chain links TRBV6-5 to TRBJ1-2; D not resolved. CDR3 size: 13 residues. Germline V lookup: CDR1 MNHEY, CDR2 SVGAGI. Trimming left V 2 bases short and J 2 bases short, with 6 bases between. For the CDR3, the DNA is TGTGCCAGCAGTTACGACAAAAACTATGGCTACACCTTC. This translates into CASSYDKNYGYTF.

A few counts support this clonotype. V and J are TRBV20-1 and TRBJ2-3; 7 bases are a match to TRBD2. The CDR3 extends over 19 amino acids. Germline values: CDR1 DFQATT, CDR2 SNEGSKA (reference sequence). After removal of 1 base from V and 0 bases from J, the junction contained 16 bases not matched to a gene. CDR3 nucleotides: TGCAGTGCTAGAGTCGGGGGGAGAGCGTTAGAGGGGAGCACAGATACGCAGTATTTT. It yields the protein CSARVGGRALEGSTDTQYF.

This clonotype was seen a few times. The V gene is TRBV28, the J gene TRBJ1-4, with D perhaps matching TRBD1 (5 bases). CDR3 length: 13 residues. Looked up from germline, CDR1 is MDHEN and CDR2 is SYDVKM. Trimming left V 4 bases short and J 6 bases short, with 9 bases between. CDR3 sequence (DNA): TGTGCCAGCAGTTGGGACTATCATGAAAAACTGTTTTTT. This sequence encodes CASSWDYHEKLFF.

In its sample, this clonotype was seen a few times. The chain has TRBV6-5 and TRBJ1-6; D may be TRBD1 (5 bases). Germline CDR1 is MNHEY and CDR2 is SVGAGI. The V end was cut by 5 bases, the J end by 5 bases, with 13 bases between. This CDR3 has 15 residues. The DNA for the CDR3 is TGTGCCAGCAGTCCCCGGGACGGAAATAATTCACCCCTCCACTTT. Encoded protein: CASSPRDGNNSPLHF.

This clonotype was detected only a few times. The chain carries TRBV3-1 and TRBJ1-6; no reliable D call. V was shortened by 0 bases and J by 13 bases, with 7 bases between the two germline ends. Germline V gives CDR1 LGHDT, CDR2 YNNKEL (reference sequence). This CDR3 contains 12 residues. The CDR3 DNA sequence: TGTGCCAGCAGCCAAGATTGGGGTCCCCTCCACTTT. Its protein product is CASSQDWGPLHF.

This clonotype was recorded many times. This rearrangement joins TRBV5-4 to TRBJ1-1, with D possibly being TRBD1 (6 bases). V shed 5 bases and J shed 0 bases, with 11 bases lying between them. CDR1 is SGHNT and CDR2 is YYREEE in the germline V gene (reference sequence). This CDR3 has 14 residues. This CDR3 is CASSRDRMNTEAFF. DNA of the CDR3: TGTGCCAGCAGTCGAGACAGGATGAACACTGAAGCTTTCTTT. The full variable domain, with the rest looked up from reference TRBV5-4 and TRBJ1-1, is ETGVTQSPTHLIKTRGQQVTLRCSSQSGHNTVSWYQQALGQGPQFIFQYYREEENGRGNFPPRFSGLQFPNYSSELNVNALELDDSALYLCASSRDRMNTEAFFGQGTRLTVV.

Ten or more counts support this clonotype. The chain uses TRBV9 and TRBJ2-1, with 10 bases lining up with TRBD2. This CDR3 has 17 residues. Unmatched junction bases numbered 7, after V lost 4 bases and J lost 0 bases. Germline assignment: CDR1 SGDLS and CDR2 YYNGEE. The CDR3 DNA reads TGTGCCAGCAGCCTGAGGGCTAGCGGGAGCTCCTACAATGAGCAGTTCTTC. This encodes CASSLRASGSSYNEQFF.

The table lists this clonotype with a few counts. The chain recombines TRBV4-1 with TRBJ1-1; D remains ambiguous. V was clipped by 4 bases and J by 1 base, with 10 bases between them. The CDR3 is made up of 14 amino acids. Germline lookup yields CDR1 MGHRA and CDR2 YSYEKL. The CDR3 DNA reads TGCGCCAGCAGCCCCATGGCAGCGAACACTGAAGCTTTCTTT. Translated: CASSPMAANTEAFF.

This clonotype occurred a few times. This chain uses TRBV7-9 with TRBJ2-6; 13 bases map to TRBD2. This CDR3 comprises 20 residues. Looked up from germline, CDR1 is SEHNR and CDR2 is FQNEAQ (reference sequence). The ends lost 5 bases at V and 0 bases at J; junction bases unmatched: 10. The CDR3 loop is CASSQTSGGPQLSGANVLTF. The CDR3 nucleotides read TGTGCCAGCAGCCAGACTAGCGGGGGGCCCCAACTCTCTGGGGCCAACGTCCTGACTTTC.

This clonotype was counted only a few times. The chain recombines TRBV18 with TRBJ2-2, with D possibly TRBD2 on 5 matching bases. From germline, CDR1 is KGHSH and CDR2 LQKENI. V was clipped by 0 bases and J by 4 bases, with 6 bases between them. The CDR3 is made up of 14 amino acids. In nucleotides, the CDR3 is TGTGCCAGCTCACCACCGGCGGGCACCGGGGAGCTGTTTTTT. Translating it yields CASSPPAGTGELFF.

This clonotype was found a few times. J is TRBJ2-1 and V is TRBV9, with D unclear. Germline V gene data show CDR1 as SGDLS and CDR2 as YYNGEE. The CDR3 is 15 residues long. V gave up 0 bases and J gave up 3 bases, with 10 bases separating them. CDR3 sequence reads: CASSVVGQYYNEQFF. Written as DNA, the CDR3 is TGTGCCAGCAGCGTAGTTGGCCAGTACTACAATGAGCAGTTCTTC.

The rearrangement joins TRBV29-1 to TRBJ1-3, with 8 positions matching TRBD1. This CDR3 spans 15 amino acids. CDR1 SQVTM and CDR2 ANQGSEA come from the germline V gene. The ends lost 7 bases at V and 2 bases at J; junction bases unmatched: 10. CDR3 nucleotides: TGCAGCGCCGCGGGACAGGCACCCCCTGGAAACACCATATATTTT. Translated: CSAAGQAPPGNTIYF.

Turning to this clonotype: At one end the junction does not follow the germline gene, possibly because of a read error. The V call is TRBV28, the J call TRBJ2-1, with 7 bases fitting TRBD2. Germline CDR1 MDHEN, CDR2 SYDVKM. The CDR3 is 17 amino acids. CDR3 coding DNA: TGTGCCAGCAGTTTGTCTAGCGGCCTTCGAACCTACAACGAGCAGTTCTTC. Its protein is CASSLSSGLRTYNEQFF.

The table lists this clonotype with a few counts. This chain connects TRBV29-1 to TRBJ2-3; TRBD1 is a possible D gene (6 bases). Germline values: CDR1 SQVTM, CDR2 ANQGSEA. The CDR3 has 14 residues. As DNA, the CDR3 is TGCAGTGCCGGCAGGGGTCGGGGCACAGATACGCAGTATTTT. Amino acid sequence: CSAGRGRGTDTQYF.

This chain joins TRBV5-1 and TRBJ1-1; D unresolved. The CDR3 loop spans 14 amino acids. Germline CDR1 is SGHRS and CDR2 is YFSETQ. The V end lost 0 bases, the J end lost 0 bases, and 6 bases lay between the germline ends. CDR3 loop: CASSLASMNTEAFF. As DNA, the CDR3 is TGCGCCAGCAGCTTGGCGAGTATGAACACTGAAGCTTTCTTT.

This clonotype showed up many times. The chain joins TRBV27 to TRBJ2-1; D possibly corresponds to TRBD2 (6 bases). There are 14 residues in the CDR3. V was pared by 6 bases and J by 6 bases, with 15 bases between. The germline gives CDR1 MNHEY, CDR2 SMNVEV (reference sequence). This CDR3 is CASREWEAPNEQFF. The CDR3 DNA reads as TGTGCCAGCAGGGAATGGGAGGCGCCCAATGAGCAGTTCTTC.

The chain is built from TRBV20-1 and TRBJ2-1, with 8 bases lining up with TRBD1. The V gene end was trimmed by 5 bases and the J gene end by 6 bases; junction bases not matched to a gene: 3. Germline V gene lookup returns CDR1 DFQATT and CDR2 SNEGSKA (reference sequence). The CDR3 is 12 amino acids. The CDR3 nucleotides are TGCAGTGCTCCAACAGGGGGCAATGAGCAGTTCTTC. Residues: CSAPTGGNEQFF.

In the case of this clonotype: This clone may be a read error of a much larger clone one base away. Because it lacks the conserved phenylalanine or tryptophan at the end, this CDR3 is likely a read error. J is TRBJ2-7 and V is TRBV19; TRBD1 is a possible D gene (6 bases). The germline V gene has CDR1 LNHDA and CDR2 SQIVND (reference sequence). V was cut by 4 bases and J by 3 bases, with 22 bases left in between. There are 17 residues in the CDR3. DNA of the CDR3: TGTGCCAGTAGTACCATGTTCGCAGGGACAACAGGCTACGAGCAGTACTCC. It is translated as CASSTMFAGTTGYEQYS.

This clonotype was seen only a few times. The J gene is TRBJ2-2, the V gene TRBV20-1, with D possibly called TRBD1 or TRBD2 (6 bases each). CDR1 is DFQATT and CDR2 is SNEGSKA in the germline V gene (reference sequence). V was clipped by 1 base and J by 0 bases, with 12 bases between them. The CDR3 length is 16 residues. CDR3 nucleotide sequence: TGCAGTGCTAGAGTAGGGGGGAGGCCGAACACCGGGGAGCTGTTTTTT. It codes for CSARVGGRPNTGELFF.

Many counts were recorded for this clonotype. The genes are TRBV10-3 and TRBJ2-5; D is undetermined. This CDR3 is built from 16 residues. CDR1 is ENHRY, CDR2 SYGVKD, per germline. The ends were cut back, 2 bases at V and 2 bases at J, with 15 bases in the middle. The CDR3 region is CAISELPQILQETQYF. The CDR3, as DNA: TGTGCCATCAGTGAGCTTCCACAGATTTTACAAGAGACCCAGTACTTC.